This T cell receptor beta chain appears in the sequencing data of a study of blood T cells in healthy people across ages. There are a few counts of this clonotype. For the second PCR, which ran for about 7 to 11 cycles, a sample-barcoded 5' primer and a J-beta primer mix were used. Each cDNA molecule was tagged by a template-switch adaptor with 12 random nucleotides. TCRdb re-derived calls from the 5' RACE reads in MiXCR, one entry per CDR3 protein. In the table there are over 300,000 distinct CDR3 sequences, approximately 52% of which are singletons. The CDR3 contains 15 residues. Germline CDR1 and CDR2: MGHDK and SYGVNS. V was pared by 6 bases and J by 3 bases, with 18 bases between.

The sequence was collected from a man in his sixties in good health. The V and J genes are TRBV25-1 and TRBJ2-7; TRBD1 is a possible D gene (6 bases). The sequenced sample consisted of blood. Here the CDR3 reads CASSRSTGLNYEQYF. DNA of the CDR3: TGTGCCAGCAGCAGGTCGACAGGCTTGAACTACGAGCAGTACTTC.